What follows is one T cell receptor beta chain and its context. No antigen is known for it. There are no base qualities to consult, and no much larger clone falls within one base. The same CDR3 also results from other DNA sequences found in this sample. Trimming accounts for 4 bases at V and 5 bases at J, while the number of junction bases matched to no gene is 4. The CDR3 runs 13 residues from the cysteine to the phenylalanine. The DNA shown is the 39-base CDR3, in frame from base 1. The germline V gene sets CDR1 to SGHRS and CDR2 to YFSETQ. The immunoSEQ Assay, a bias-controlled multiplex PCR, was used to amplify TCRbeta CDR3 regions from genomic DNA. As for how the authors treated the data: The number of nucleated cells in each sample was estimated by amplification of reference gene primers within the assay. Sequence reads were collapsed and filtered to measure the absolute abundance of every unique TCRbeta CDR3 rearrangement. For each sample, productive Simpson clonality was calculated as the square root of Simpson's diversity index across productive rearrangements. TCRdb retrieved this table from immuneACCESS and kept in-frame rearrangements only. Not all clones are present; in checked studies, unresolved V genes account for under half, and no reason is known for the remainder. D and trimming were read from the DNA, whereas the V and J calls and clone size are those reported in that table. The sample table contains a few hundred thousand clones; only one count was recorded for 70% to 90% of them. The ten largest clones take up 4% of the sample.

These data originate in a study of blood T cell repertoires in COVID-19 (dated by TCRdb to 2020 to 2021). In the study overall: Collaborator samples came from the United States, Italy and Spain and covered acute and convalescent phases of COVID-19. The prospective study material was composed of cDNA or gDNA derived from T cells, B-cell-depleted T cells, or PBMCs. Subjects who had been exposed to COVID-19, were actively infected with it, or had recovered from it provided the deeply sampled blood TCRbeta repertoires that made up the dataset. The repertoires were released in a freely available public database intended as a resource for research on the immune response to SARS-CoV-2. The samples were drawn from two sources: the first 160 participants of the ongoing ImmuneRACE study, and 1,200 or so subjects contributed by 6 global collaborators. The sample metadata nearly always contained a de-identified subject ID, COVID-19 status, age in years and sex. HLA class I and class II types, where available, came from metadata supplied by the sample provider rather than from assay-based typing. On the study overall, not on this receptor specifically: Clinical and demographic metadata were provided uncurated, with the amount varying by source and participant.

Whole blood was collected in K2EDTA tubes by collaborating institutions according to the institutions' own protocols. For TCRbeta analysis, collaborators shipped samples in one of three forms: frozen whole blood, isolated PBMCs, or DNA extracted from either of those sample types. This receptor was taken from a woman aged 45 to 65 with active or convalescent COVID-19. This chain joins TRBV5-1 to TRBJ1-2; 8 junctional bases match TRBD1. Material: peripheral blood. The CDR3 is CASSQTGDYGYTF. DNA sequence: TGCGCCAGCAGCCAGACAGGGGATTATGGCTACACCTTC.